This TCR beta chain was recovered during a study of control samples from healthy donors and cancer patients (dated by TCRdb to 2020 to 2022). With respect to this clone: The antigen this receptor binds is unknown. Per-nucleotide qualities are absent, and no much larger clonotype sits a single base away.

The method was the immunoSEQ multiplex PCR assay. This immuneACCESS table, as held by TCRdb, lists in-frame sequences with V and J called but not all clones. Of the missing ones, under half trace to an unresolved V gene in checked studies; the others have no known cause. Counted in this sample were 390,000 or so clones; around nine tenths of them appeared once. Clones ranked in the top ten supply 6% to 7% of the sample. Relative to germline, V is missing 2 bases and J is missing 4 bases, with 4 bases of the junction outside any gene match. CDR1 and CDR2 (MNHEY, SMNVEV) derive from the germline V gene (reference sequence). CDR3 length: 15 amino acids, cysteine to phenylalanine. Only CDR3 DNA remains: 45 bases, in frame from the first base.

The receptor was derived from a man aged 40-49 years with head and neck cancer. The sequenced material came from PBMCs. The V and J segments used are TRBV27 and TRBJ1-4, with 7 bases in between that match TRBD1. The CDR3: CASSLRDSDNEKLFF. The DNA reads TGTGCCAGCAGTTTAAGGGACAGCGATAATGAAAAACTGTTTTTT.